The source of this TCR beta chain is a study of T-cell reconstitution after alpha-beta-depleted transplantation in children. Unique molecular identifiers were incorporated when the TCRbeta library was constructed. TCRdb recomputed calls from the PCR reads with MiXCR, one row per CDR3 protein. The sample consists of a few hundred thousand distinct CDR3 sequences, 10% of them appearing once. This clonotype was found many times. CDR3 length equals 16 residues. The ends lost 3 bases at V and 8 bases at J; junction bases unmatched: 15. CDR1 is SQVTM and CDR2 is ANQGSEA in the germline V gene. The TCR was taken from a human donor who donated a stem cell graft to a child with acute lymphoblastic leukemia. This sequence joins TRBV29-1 and TRBJ1-4; TRBD1 matches 7 bases. The sample in question was PBMCs from the stem cell graft donor, obtained from the stem cell graft. CDR3 DNA: TGCAGCGTTGAGTTGGCAGGGGGTCCCGGGGGAGAAAAACTGTTTTTT. Translating gives CSVELAGGPGGEKLFF.